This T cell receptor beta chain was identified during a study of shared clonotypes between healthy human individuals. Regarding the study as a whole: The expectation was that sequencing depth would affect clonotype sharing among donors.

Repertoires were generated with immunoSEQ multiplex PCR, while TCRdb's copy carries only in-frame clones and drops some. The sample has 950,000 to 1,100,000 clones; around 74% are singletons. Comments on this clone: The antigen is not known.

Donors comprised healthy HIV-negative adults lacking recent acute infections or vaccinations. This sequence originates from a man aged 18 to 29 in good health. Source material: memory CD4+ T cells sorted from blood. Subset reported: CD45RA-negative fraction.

CDR3 region: CASQTSGGEQFF. CDR3 nucleotides: TGTGCCAGCCAGACCTCGGGCGGTGAGCAGTTCTTC. This chain connects TRBV6-6 to TRBJ2-1, with D unresolved. Germline-derived CDR1 and CDR2 are MNHNY and SVGAGI (reference sequence). V was shortened by 8 bases and J by 9 bases, with 14 bases between the two germline ends. This CDR3 is built from 12 residues.